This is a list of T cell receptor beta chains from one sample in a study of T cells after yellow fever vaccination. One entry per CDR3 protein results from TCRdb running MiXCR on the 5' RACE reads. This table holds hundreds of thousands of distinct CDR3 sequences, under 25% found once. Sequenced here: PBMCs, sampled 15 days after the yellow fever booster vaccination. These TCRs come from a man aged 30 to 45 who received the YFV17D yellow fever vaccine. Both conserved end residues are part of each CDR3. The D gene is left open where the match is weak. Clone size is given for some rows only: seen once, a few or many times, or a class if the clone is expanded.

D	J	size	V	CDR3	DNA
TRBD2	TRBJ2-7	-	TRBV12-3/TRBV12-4	CASSLEHAGLAGYEQYF	TGTGCCAGCAGTTTAGAACATGCGGGACTAGCAGGCTACGAGCAGTACTTC
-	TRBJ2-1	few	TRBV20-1	CSASEGNEQFF	TGCAGTGCTAGCGAAGGCAATGAGCAGTTCTTC
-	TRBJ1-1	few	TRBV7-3	CASSLTGKDVAFF	TGTGCCAGCAGCTTAACGGGGAAGGACGTAGCTTTCTTT
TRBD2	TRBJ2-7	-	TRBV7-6	CASSKSGSPREQYF	TGTGCCAGCAGCAAGAGCGGGAGCCCAAGGGAGCAGTACTTC
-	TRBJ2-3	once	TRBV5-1	CASSGGRSSGTDTQYF	TGCGCCAGCAGCGGGGGACGCAGCAGCGGCACAGATACGCAGTATTTT
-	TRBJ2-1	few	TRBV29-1	CSVEDPRYNEQFF	TGCAGCGTTGAAGACCCCCGCTACAATGAGCAGTTCTTC
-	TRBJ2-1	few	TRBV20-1	CSARVPGPKSSYNEQFF	TGCAGTGCTAGAGTCCCGGGACCAAAAAGCTCCTACAATGAGCAGTTCTTC
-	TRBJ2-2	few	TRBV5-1	CASSPGGEVNTGELFF	TGCGCCAGCAGCCCCGGTGGGGAAGTCAACACCGGGGAGCTGTTTTTT
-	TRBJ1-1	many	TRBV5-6	CASSLVATEAFF	TGTGCCAGCAGCTTGGTCGCCACTGAAGCTTTCTTT
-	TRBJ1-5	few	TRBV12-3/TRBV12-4	CASSLWTVNQPQHF	TGTGCCAGCAGTTTATGGACAGTCAATCAGCCCCAGCATTTT
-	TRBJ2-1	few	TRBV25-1	CASSDLTEQFF	TGTGCCAGCAGTGATCTGACAGAGCAGTTCTTC
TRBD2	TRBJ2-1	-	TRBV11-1	CASSSPSGLAGALSYNEQFF	TGTGCCAGCAGCTCACCCAGCGGCCTAGCGGGAGCCCTCTCCTACAATGAGCAGTTCTTC
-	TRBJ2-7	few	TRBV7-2	CASSPIGRGEQYF	TGTGCCAGCAGCCCTATCGGGCGTGGAGAGCAGTACTTC
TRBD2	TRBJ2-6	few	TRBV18	CASSPLPASGRSSGANVLTF	TGTGCCAGCTCACCATTGCCAGCTAGCGGGAGGTCCTCTGGGGCCAACGTCCTGACTTTC
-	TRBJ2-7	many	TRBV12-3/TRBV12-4	CASSLAGGGEQYF	TGTGCCAGCAGCCTCGCAGGGGGGGGCGAGCAGTACTTC
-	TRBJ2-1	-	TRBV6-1	CASTTVAVAAGPYNEQFF	TGTGCCAGCACCACGGTTGCGGTGGCGGCAGGACCCTACAATGAGCAGTTCTTC
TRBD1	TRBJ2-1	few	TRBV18	CASSRGTGGYNEQFF	TGTGCCAGCTCACGTGGGACAGGGGGTTACAATGAGCAGTTCTTC